This TCR beta chain was captured by sequencing in a study of brain T cells in children with intractable seizures. Notes on the study in general: HCMV serostatus was not known, and viral specificity came from CDR3 similarity only.

Points on this clone: As yet, its antigen is unknown.

CDR3 length: 21 residues. Trimming stripped 0 bases from V and 7 bases from J, with 32 bases between. Per germline, CDR1 SGHRS and CDR2 YFSETQ. Libraries were prepared by immunoSEQ multiplex PCR; TCRdb keeps only in-frame clonotypes and omits some of them. Of fewer than 25,000 clones in the sample, roughly 92% were seen once. The sequenced cases were selected for having the highest brain T cell transcript signatures. Before surgery, patients took at least one anti-epileptic drug. This TCR came from a boy between 10 and 17 years old with focal cortical dysplasia and intractable seizures. The chain joins TRBV5-1 to TRBJ2-1; maybe TRBD1 (9 bases). Sample: peripheral blood, taken at surgery. The DNA for the CDR3 is TGCGCCAGCAGCTTGGTTACAGGGGGCCTTAGACGGGAGGGCCTGGGGAATGAGCAGTTCTTC. Its translation: CASSLVTGGLRREGLGNEQFF.